Listed below are T cell receptor beta chains from one sample, sequenced in a study of T-cell memory formation after mild COVID-19. TCRdb re-called the 5' RACE reads through MiXCR, storing one row per CDR3 protein. The sample has under 150,000 distinct CDR3 sequences, 22% seen once; the top ten hold around 40%. The material sequenced was PBMCs or a T cell subset sorted from them (not recorded which). Source of these receptors: a man younger than 35 who had mild COVID-19 (a few samples of this study predate the infection). Cell type and time point are not known. CDR3s include the opening cysteine and the closing phenylalanine or tryptophan. A D gene is named only where the DNA matches it firmly. Clone size, where shown, is once, few, many, or a class for clones that have expanded.

abundance	v_gene	d_gene	j_gene	CDR3nt	CDR3aa
NA	TRBV14	NA	TRBJ2-2	TGTGCCAGCAGCCAATATAGCCTGTTCGGACTTACCGGGGAGCTGTTTTTT	CASSQYSLFGLTGELFF
once	TRBV7-9	NA	TRBJ2-1	TGTGCCAGCAGCTTAACGCTTAGGGGCGATGAGCAGTTCTTC	CASSLTLRGDEQFF
few	TRBV20-1	NA	TRBJ2-1	TGCAGTGCTAGAGAGAACATCGCGCCCTACAATGAGCAGTTCTTC	CSARENIAPYNEQFF
NA	TRBV5-1	TRBD1	TRBJ1-1	TGCGCCAGCAGCCCCAGGGGGGTTCTCAGGATTGAAGCTTTCTTT	CASSPRGVLRIEAFF
NA	TRBV7-9	TRBD2	TRBJ2-1	TGTGCCAGCAGCCCTACGAGCGGGGGGGCGTATGAGCAGTTCTTC	CASSPTSGGAYEQFF
NA	TRBV6-4	TRBD1	TRBJ1-2	TGTGCCAGCAGTGAAGGACAGGGCTATGGCTACACTTTC	CASSEGQGYGYTF
NA	TRBV4-1	NA	TRBJ2-3	TGCGCCAGCAGCCAAGATCCCCCGGGATTTAGGTTTTATGCAGATACGCAGTATTTT	CASSQDPPGFRFYADTQYF
NA	TRBV5-1	NA	TRBJ2-5	TGCGCCAGCGGCCCCGGATTAGCCCAAGAGACCCAGTACTTC	CASGPGLAQETQYF
NA	TRBV3-1	NA	TRBJ2-7	TGTGCCAGCAGCCCTGACGATACCTACGAGCAGTACTTC	CASSPDDTYEQYF
few	TRBV6-2/TRBV6-3	NA	TRBJ2-1	TGTGCCAGCAGCAAAATTCGGGCGGGACCCTACAATGAGCAGTTCTTC	CASSKIRAGPYNEQFF
NA	TRBV7-2	NA	TRBJ2-5	TGTGCCAGCAGCCTTTACGTCGGGGGGCCGGGTCTGGAAGAGACCCAGTACTTC	CASSLYVGGPGLEETQYF
once	TRBV4-2	NA	TRBJ2-2	TGTGCCAGCAGCCAAGATCTTTTGGGGGGTTGGACCGGGGAGCTGTTTTTT	CASSQDLLGGWTGELFF
many	TRBV10-3	NA	TRBJ2-3	TGTGCCATCAGTTCCGGGGACACAGATACGCAGTATTTT	CAISSGDTDTQYF
NA	TRBV7-9	NA	TRBJ2-1	TGTGCCAGCAGCCCCCCTCCGGCCGGTGAGCAGTTCTTC	CASSPPPAGEQFF
NA	TRBV6-6	TRBD2	TRBJ2-2	TGTGCCAGCAGTTTAGCGGGGGGGAGCACCGGGGAGCTGTTTTTT	CASSLAGGSTGELFF
once	TRBV20-1	TRBD2	TRBJ2-2	TGCAGTGCTGAGAGTAGCGGGGTGGTCGGGGAGCTGTTTTTT	CSAESSGVVGELFF
few	TRBV6-5	NA	TRBJ1-1	TGTGCCAGCAGTTACTCGATATGGGGGGGAGCTGAAGCTTTCTTT	CASSYSIWGGAEAFF
NA	TRBV4-3	NA	TRBJ1-2	TGCGCCAGCAGCCAAGAAATGCAGGCAGCCGATGGCTACACCTTC	CASSQEMQAADGYTF
few	TRBV11-2	TRBD2	TRBJ2-3	TGTGCCAGCAGCTTATCCCTCTCGCGGGGGGGAACAGATACGCAGTATTTT	CASSLSLSRGGTDTQYF
few	TRBV7-9	NA	TRBJ1-5	TGTGCCAGCAGCTTAGCCGGGCAGGGCACCAATCAGCCCCAGCATTTT	CASSLAGQGTNQPQHF
NA	TRBV11-3	NA	TRBJ1-1	TGTGCCAGCAGCTTAGGTGGAGATCGGAGCACTGAAGCTTTCTTT	CASSLGGDRSTEAFF
NA	TRBV6-5	NA	TRBJ2-1	TGTGCCAGCAGTCGCCCCGGGGGTAGCTCCTACAATGAGCAGTTCTTC	CASSRPGGSSYNEQFF